Following are 3 T cell receptor beta chains from one sample sequenced in a study of blood T cell repertoires in COVID-19. Using immunoSEQ multiplex PCR, the repertoire was profiled, and TCRdb retains in-frame clones only, with some absent. The data show roughly 380,000 clones, 75% to 90% seen once. The sample comprised peripheral blood. The origin of the receptors is a woman aged 40 to 50 with COVID-19, enrolled during active disease.

The V and J genes are TRBV10-3 and TRBJ2-3; the match to TRBD2 covers 7 bases. The CDR3 is made up of 17 amino acids. J was trimmed by 3 bases and V by 6 bases; bases with no gene match: 15. From germline, CDR1 is ENHRY and CDR2 SYGVKD. In nucleotides, the CDR3 is TGTGCCATCAGCCAGACTAGCTTAATCACGGGAACAGATACGCAGTATTTT. It yields the protein CAISQTSLITGTDTQYF.

This clone came up once. The V and J genes are TRBV5-1 and TRBJ2-5; TRBD1 aligns across 7 bases. V was pared by 7 bases and J by 0 bases, with 0 bases of the junction left unmatched. Germline V lookup: CDR1 SGHRS, CDR2 YFSETQ. This CDR3 is built from 12 residues. CDR3 protein: CASGTDQETQYF. The CDR3 DNA is TGCGCCAGCGGGACAGACCAAGAGACCCAGTACTTC. The full variable domain, in which reference TRBV5-1 and TRBJ2-5 provide the parts outside the CDR3, is KAGVTQTPRYLIKTRGQQVTLSCSPISGHRSVSWYQQTPGQGLQFLFEYFSETQRNKGNFPGRFSGRQFSNSRSEMNVSTLELGDSALYLCASGTDQETQYFGPGTRLLVL.

This chain connects TRBV6-2 or TRBV6-3 to TRBJ1-1, with D tentatively TRBD1 (5 bases). Per germline, CDR1 MNHEY and CDR2 SVGEGT. V lost 4 bases, J lost 5 bases, and 11 bases lay in between. This CDR3 region has 13 residues. The CDR3 sequence: CASSSAGLTEAFF. For the CDR3, the DNA is TGTGCCAGCAGTTCAGCAGGGCTAACTGAAGCTTTCTTT.